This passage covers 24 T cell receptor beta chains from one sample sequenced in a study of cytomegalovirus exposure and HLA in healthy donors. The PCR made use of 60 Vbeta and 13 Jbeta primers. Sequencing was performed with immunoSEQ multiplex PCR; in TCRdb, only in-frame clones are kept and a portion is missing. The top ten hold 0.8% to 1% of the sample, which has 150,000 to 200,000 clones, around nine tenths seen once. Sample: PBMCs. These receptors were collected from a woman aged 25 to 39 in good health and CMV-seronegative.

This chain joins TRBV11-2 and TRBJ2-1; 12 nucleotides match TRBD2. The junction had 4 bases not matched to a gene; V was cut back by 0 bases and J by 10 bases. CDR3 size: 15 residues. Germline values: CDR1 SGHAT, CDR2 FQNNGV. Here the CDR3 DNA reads TGTGCCAGCAGCTTAGAGTCTAGCGGGAGGGGGGAGCAGTTCTTC. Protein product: CASSLESSGRGEQFF.

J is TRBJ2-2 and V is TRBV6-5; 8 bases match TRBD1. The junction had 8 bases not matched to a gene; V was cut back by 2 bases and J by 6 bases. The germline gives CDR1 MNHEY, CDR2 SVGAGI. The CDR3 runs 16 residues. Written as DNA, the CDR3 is TGTGCCAGCAGTTACCCGGGGACAGGCGGATCCGGGGAGCTGTTTTTT. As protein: CASSYPGTGGSGELFF.

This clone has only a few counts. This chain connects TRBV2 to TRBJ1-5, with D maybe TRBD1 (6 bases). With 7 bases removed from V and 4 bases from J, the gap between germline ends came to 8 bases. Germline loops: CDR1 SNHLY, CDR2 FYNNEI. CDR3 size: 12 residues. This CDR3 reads CASTQGNQPQHF. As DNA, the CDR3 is TGTGCCAGCACCCAGGGGAATCAGCCCCAGCATTTT.

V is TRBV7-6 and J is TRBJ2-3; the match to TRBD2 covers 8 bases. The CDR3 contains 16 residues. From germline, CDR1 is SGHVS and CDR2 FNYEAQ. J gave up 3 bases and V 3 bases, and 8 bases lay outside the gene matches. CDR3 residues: CASSFRFAGGTDTQYF. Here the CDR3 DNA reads TGTGCCAGCAGCTTTAGGTTTGCGGGAGGAACAGATACGCAGTATTTT.

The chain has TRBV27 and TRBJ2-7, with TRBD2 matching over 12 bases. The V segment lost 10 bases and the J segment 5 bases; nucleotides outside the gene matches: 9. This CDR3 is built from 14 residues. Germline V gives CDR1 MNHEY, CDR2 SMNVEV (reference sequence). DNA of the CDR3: TGTGCCACCAAGAGACTAGCGGGAGCTAACGAGCAGTACTTC. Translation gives CATKRLAGANEQYF.

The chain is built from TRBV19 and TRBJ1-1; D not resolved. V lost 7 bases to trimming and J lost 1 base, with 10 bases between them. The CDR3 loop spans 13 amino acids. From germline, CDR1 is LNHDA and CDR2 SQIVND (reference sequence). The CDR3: CASIPDTNTEAFF. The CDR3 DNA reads TGTGCCAGTATTCCAGACACGAACACTGAAGCTTTCTTT.

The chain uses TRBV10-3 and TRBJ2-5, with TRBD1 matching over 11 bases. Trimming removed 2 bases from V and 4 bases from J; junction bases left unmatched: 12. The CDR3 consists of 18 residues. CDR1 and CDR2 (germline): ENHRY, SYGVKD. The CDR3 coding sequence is TGTGCCATCAGTGAGCCGCACCGGCCCGGGACAGGGGGAGAGACCCAGTACTTC. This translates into CAISEPHRPGTGGETQYF.

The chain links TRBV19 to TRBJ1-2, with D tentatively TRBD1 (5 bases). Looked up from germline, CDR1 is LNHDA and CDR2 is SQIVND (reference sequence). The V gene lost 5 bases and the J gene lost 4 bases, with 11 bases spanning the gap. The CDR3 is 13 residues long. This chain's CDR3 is CASSLKTAYGYTF. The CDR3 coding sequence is TGTGCCAGTAGTCTTAAGACAGCCTATGGCTACACCTTC.

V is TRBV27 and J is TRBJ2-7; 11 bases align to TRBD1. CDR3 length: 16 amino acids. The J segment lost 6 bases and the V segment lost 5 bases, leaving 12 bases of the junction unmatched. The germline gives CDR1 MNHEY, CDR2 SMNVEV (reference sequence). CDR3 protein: CASSIWTGGSLSEQYF. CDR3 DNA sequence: TGTGCCAGCAGTATCTGGACAGGGGGCTCCTTATCCGAGCAGTACTTC.

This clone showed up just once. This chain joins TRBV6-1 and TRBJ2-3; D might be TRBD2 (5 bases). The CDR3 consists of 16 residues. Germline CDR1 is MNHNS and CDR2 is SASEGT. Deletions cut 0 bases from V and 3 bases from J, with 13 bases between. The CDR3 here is CASSEALGVGTDTQYF. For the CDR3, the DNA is TGTGCCAGCAGTGAAGCGCTGGGAGTGGGTACAGATACGCAGTATTTT.

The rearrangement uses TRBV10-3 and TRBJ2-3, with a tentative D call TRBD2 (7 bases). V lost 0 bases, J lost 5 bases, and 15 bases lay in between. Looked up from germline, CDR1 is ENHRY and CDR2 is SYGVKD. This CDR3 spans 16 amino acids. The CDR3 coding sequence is TGTGCCATCAGTGAGTCGAAGGGGGGGCAGAGAGATACGCAGTATTTT. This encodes CAISESKGGQRDTQYF.

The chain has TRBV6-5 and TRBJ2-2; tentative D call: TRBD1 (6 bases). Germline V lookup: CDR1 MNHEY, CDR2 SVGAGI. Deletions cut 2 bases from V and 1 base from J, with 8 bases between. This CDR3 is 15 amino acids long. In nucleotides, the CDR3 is TGTGCCAGCAGTTACGGACAGATGAACACCGGGGAGCTGTTTTTT. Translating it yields CASSYGQMNTGELFF.

The CDR3 here is CASGPGKSFEQYF. In nucleotides, the CDR3 is TGTGCCAGCGGGCCAGGGAAATCTTTCGAGCAGTACTTC. This chain links TRBV2 with TRBJ2-7; D is perhaps TRBD1 (5 bases). Trimming stripped 8 bases from V and 6 bases from J, with 17 bases between. Per germline, CDR1 SNHLY and CDR2 FYNNEI. The CDR3 extends over 13 amino acids. Full variable domain (missing parts from reference TRBV2 and TRBJ2-7): EPEVTQTPSHQVTQMGQEVILRCVPISNHLYFYWYRQILGQKVEFLVSFYNNEISEKSEIFDDQFSVERPDGSNFTLKIRSTKLEDSAMYFCASGPGKSFEQYFGPGTRLTVT.

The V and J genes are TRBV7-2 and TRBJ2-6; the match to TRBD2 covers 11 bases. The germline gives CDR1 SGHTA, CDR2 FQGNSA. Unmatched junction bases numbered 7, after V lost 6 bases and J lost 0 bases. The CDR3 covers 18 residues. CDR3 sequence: CASRYELAGDSGANVLTF. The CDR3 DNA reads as TGTGCCAGCAGATACGAACTAGCGGGAGACTCTGGGGCCAACGTCCTGACTTTC. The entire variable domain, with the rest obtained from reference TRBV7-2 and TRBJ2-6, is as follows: GAGVSQSPSNKVTEKGKDVELRCDPISGHTALYWYRQSLGQGLEFLIYFQGNSAPDKSGLPSDRFSAERTGGSVSTLTIQRTQQEDSAVYLCASRYELAGDSGANVLTFGAGSRLTVL.

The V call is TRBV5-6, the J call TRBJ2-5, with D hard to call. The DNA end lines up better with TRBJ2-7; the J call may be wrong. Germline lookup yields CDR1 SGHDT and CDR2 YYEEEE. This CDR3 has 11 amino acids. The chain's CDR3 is CASSLGYEQYF. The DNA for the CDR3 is TGTGCCAGCAGCTTGGGGTACGAGCAGTACTTC.

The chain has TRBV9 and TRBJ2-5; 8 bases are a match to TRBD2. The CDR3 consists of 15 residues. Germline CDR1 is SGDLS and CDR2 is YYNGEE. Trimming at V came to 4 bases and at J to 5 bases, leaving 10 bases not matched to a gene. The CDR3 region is CASSPESGRVETQYF. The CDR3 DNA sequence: TGTGCCAGCAGCCCGGAGAGCGGGAGAGTCGAGACCCAGTACTTC.

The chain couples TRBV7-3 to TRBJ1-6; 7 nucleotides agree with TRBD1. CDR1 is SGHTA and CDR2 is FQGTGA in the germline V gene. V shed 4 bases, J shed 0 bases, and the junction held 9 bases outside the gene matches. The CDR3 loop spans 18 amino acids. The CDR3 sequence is CASSCDRDQSSYNSPLHF. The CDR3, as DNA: TGTGCCAGCAGCTGCGACAGGGACCAGAGCTCCTATAATTCACCCCTCCACTTT.

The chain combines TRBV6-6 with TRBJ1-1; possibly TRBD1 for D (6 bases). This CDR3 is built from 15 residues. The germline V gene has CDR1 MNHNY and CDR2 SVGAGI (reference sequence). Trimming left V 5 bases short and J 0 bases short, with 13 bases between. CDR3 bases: TGTGCCAGCAGTCGGACAGATTTAATGAACACTGAAGCTTTCTTT. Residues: CASSRTDLMNTEAFF.

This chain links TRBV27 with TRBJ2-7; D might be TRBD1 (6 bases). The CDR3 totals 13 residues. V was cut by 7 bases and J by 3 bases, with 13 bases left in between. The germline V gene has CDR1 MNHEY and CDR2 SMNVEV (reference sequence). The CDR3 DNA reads TGTGCCAGCACCCCGGGACAAAGCTACGAGCAGTACTTC. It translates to CASTPGQSYEQYF.

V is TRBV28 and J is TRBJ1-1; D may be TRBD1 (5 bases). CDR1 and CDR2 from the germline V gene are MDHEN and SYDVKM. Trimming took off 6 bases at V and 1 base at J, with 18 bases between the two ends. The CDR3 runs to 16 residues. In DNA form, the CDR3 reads TGTGCCAGCAGAGACAGCACCAAAAAGGCGAACACTGAAGCTTTCTTT. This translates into CASRDSTKKANTEAFF.

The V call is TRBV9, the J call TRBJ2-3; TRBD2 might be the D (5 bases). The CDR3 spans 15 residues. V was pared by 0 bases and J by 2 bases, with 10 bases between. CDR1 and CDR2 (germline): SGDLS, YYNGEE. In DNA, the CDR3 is TGTGCCAGCAGCGTAGGTGGTAGCGACACAGATACGCAGTATTTT. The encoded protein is CASSVGGSDTDTQYF.

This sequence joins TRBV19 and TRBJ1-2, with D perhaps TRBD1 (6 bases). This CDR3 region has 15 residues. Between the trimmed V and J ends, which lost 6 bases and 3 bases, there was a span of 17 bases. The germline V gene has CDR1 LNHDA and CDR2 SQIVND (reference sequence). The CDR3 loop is CASSGGPRAHYGYTF. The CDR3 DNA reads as TGTGCCAGTAGCGGGGGGCCCCGGGCCCACTATGGCTACACCTTC. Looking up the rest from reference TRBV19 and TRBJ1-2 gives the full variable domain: DGGITQSPKYLFRKEGQNVTLSCEQNLNHDAMYWYRQDPGQGLRLIYYSQIVNDFQKGDIAEGYSVSREKKESFPLTVTSAQKNPTAFYLCASSGGPRAHYGYTFGSGTRLTVV.

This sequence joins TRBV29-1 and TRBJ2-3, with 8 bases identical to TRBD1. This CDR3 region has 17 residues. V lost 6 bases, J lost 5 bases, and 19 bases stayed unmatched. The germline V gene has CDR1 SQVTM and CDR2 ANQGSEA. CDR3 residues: CSVYGTGGRYNGDTQYF. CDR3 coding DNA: TGCAGCGTGTATGGGACAGGCGGGCGATATAACGGAGATACGCAGTATTTT.

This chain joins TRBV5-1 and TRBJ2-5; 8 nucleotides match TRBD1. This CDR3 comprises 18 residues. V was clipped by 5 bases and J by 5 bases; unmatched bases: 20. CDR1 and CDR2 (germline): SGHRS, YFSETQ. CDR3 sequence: CASRTGEYLIRRPETQYF. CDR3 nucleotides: TGCGCCAGCAGGACAGGGGAATACCTAATACGTAGGCCTGAGACCCAGTACTTC.